The rows below give T cell receptor beta chains drawn from one sample of a study of blood T cell repertoires in COVID-19. Profiled with immunoSEQ multiplex PCR; TCRdb holds only in-frame clones, not every one. The sample holds roughly 150,000 clones, 75% to 90% seen once. Input material: PBMCs or T cells enriched from blood (not recorded which). These receptors were collected from a woman in her thirties or forties who had been exposed to COVID-19. The CDR3 runs from the conserved cysteine through the conserved F or W. Fields, in order: V gene, J gene, D gene, clone size, CDR3 DNA, CDR3 protein. The D gene is left open where the match is weak. Clone sizes are given selectively: once, few, many, or a class where the clone is expanded.

TRBV5-1	TRBJ1-1	TRBD1	-	TGCGCCAGCAGCTTAGGGACAGGGGTTGAAGCTTTCTTT	CASSLGTGVEAFF
TRBV15	TRBJ1-1	-	-	TGTGCCACCAGCAGAGATCAGGGGTTTATGAACACTGAAGCTTTCTTT	CATSRDQGFMNTEAFF
TRBV6-5	TRBJ2-2	TRBD1	-	TGTGCCACCCCGACGGACAGGGAGAACACCGGGGAGCTGTTTTTT	CATPTDRENTGELFF
TRBV19	TRBJ2-3	TRBD1	-	TGTGCCAGTAGTGCGACAGGGGGCGGTACAGATACGCAGTATTTT	CASSATGGGTDTQYF
TRBV5-3	TRBJ2-3	TRBD2	-	TGTGCCAGAAGCTTGGCTAGCGGGAGGCACACAGATACGCAGTATTTT	CARSLASGRHTDTQYF
TRBV19	TRBJ1-2	-	-	TGTGCCAGTAACTCTGGCAGGGCTCATGGCTACACCTTC	CASNSGRAHGYTF
TRBV19	TRBJ2-7	TRBD2	-	TGTGCCAGTAAGACTATAGAAGCGGGGGTTTCCTACGAGCAGTACTTC	CASKTIEAGVSYEQYF
TRBV5-1	TRBJ1-1	TRBD1	-	TGCGCCAGCAGCTTGGGGGACAGGGAGAACACTGAAGCTTTCTTT	CASSLGDRENTEAFF
TRBV3-1/TRBV3-2	TRBJ2-5	-	-	TGTGCCAGCAGCCGCACTTGGACTTTCCAAGAGACCCAGTACTTC	CASSRTWTFQETQYF
TRBV3-1/TRBV3-2	TRBJ2-3	TRBD1	-	TGTGCCAGCAGCCATTCCGACAGGGAAGATACGCAGTATTTT	CASSHSDREDTQYF
TRBV9	TRBJ2-7	-	-	TGTGCCAGCAGCGTAACCCCAGGGACCTACGAGCAGTACTTC	CASSVTPGTYEQYF
TRBV19	TRBJ1-1	-	-	TGTGCCAGTAGTACCCGGACAAACACTGAAGCTTTCTTT	CASSTRTNTEAFF
TRBV19	TRBJ2-1	TRBD2	-	TGTGCCAGTAGTCTTAGCGGGGCCCTCTACAATGAGCAGTTCTTC	CASSLSGALYNEQFF
TRBV28	TRBJ2-2	-	-	TGTGCCAGGGGACAGAACACCGGGGAGCTGTTTTTT	CARGQNTGELFF
TRBV23-1	TRBJ1-5	TRBD1	-	TGCGCCAGCAGTCAATCTTTCATTGACAGGGCTGATCAGCCCCAGCATTTT	CASSQSFIDRADQPQHF
TRBV18	TRBJ1-5	-	few	TGTGCCAGCTCCTCGGTCGGGGAAAAGCCCCAGCATTTT	CASSSVGEKPQHF